The clone carrying this TCR beta chain was detected only once. Its matching antigen is unknown. V gave up 4 bases and J gave up 7 bases, with 17 bases separating them. The CDR3 is made up of 15 amino acids. Germline V gene data show CDR1 as SGDLS and CDR2 as YYNGEE. This entry belongs to a study of cytomegalovirus exposure and HLA in healthy donors. Regarding the study as a whole: Researchers left out some V segments, among them TRBV6-2 and TRBV6-3, as indistinguishable. Within an earlier analysis, most TCR beta V segments proved productive either about 90% or about 30% of the time. Specificity of a few CMV-associated chains for CMV antigens was verified in vitro.

With 60 Vbeta and 13 Jbeta primers, the PCR was carried out. The method was immunoSEQ multiplex PCR; TCRdb's version includes in-frame clones alone and lacks a portion of them. This table has some 100,000 clones, 75% to 85% appearing once. Donors were ostensibly healthy at sampling, although undocumented immune exposures were probable. The rearrangement joins TRBV9 to TRBJ1-4; the D is unclear. The source material was PBMCs. This clonotype was obtained from a woman between 18 and 30 years old in good health and CMV-seronegative. This chain's CDR3 is CASSSIRGGSEKLFF. CDR3 nucleotides: TGTGCCAGCAGCTCGATCCGGGGAGGTAGTGAAAAACTGTTTTTT.